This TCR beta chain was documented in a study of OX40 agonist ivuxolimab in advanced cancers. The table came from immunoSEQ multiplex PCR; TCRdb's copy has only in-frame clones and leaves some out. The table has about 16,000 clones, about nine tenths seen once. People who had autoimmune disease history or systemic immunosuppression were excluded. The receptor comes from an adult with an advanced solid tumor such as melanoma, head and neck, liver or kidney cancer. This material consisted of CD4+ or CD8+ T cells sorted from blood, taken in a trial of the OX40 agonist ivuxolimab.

The DNA of the CDR3 is TGTGCCAGCAGTTTCCAGGACCCTTTAGGGTACGAGCAGTACTTC. Protein product: CASSFQDPLGYEQYF. The chain uses TRBV7-9 and TRBJ2-7; D call uncertain. This CDR3 contains 15 residues. Germline V gene data show CDR1 as SEHNR and CDR2 as FQNEAQ (reference sequence). The ends were cut back, 6 bases at V and 4 bases at J, with 19 bases in the middle.